The TCR beta chain under discussion was sequenced for a study of cytomegalovirus exposure and HLA in healthy donors. Broader study findings: Both high specificity and high sensitivity reportedly marked the classifier's diagnosis of cytomegalovirus status. Common viral pathogens were later found to be apparently linked to several of the most significant clusters. Later genetic work tied a missense DCLRE1C variant to beta-chain V and J trimming. Under in vitro conditions, three CMV-associated chains were confirmed as specific for CMV antigens.

This clone came up a few times. Its cognate antigen is unknown. This CDR3 contains 13 residues. Trimming removed 3 bases at V and 3 bases at J, with 6 bases between. Germline CDR1 WNHNN, CDR2 SYGVQD (reference sequence). With 60 Vbeta and 13 Jbeta primers, the PCR was carried out. The assay was immunoSEQ multiplex PCR, and TCRdb's table has in-frame clones only and misses some. The data contain around 130,000 clones, approximately 80% of them singletons. The specimen sequenced was PBMCs. The receptor was isolated from a woman aged 18-29 years in good health and CMV-seronegative. This sequence joins TRBV10-1 and TRBJ1-5; D ambiguous. The DNA for the CDR3 is TGCGCCAGCAGTGAATCCCACAATCAGCCCCAGCATTTT. Its protein is CASSESHNQPQHF.